Detailed here is one T cell receptor (beta chain). The sample comes from a study of monozygotic twins with inflammatory bowel disease. TCRdb re-called the 5' RACE reads and gives one entry per CDR3 protein, without DNA. This table lists 330,000 or so distinct CDR3 sequences. The TCR originated in a human donor with ulcerative colitis or Crohn's disease, or a healthy co-twin of an affected twin (not recorded which). The specimen was blood.

CDR3 residues: CASSRKGAGTGGYTF. The J gene is TRBJ1-2, the V gene TRBV12-3 or TRBV12-4; TCRdb calls TRBD1, which cannot be checked without DNA. This CDR3 region has 15 residues.